This paragraph reports one T cell receptor (beta chain). The entry originates in a study of tissue T cells after allogeneic stem cell transplantation. As for the study in general: This research-autopsy study prospectively enrolled adult allogeneic hematopoietic cell transplant recipients with steroid-refractory graft-versus-host disease. Patients with graft-versus-host disease had grafts: four unmodified, three CD34-selected and T-cell-depleted.

Clones were sequenced by immunoSEQ multiplex PCR, and TCRdb holds only the in-frame ones, with some missing. The sample lists fewer than 30,000 clones, around 86% occurring once. Sequences were derived from blood, sampled before transplantation. This receptor was obtained from a woman between 18 and 49 years old who later had graft-versus-host disease after an allogeneic stem cell transplant.

DNA of the CDR3: TGTGCCAGCAGCCTGGGACAGGGTGCAGATACGCAGTATTTT. Translation gives CASSLGQGADTQYF. The chain uses TRBV5-4 and TRBJ2-3; the match to TRBD1 covers 9 bases. CDR3 length equals 14 residues. Germline lookup yields CDR1 SGHNT and CDR2 YYREEE (reference sequence). Trimming removed 4 bases from V and 4 bases from J; junction bases left unmatched: 4.